This passage covers 26 T cell receptor beta chains from one sample sequenced in a study of blood T cell repertoires in COVID-19. The method was immunoSEQ multiplex PCR; TCRdb's version includes in-frame clones alone and lacks a portion of them. The table lists 300,000 or so clones, roughly 90% of them singletons. Sequencing input: PBMCs or T cells enriched from blood (not recorded which). The receptors come from a woman under 40 who had recovered from COVID-19.

V is TRBV7-2 and J is TRBJ2-2, with TRBD1 matching over 7 bases. CDR1 SGHTA and CDR2 FQGNSA come from the germline V gene. This CDR3 has 14 amino acids. Losses at the gene ends were 4 bases for V and 5 bases for J; bases not matched to a gene: 4. CDR3 nucleotides: TGTGCCAGCAGCTCAAAACAGGGGACCGGGGAGCTGTTTTTT. This codes for CASSSKQGTGELFF.

The chain recombines TRBV19 with TRBJ1-5; the D gene is possibly TRBD1 (6 bases). The CDR3 extends over 16 amino acids. V gave up 7 bases and J gave up 0 bases, with 16 bases separating them. Germline V CDR1 and CDR2: LNHDA, SQIVND (reference sequence). The CDR3 reads CASTRDRLPSNQPQHF. Written as DNA, the CDR3 is TGTGCCAGTACCCGAGACAGGCTACCTAGCAATCAGCCCCAGCATTTT.

The chain combines TRBV24-1 with TRBJ2-1; tentatively, D is TRBD1 (6 bases). This CDR3 is 16 amino acids long. The germline V and J ends were trimmed by 2 bases and 0 bases, with 10 bases remaining between them. CDR1 KGHDR and CDR2 SFDVKD come from the germline V gene. DNA for the CDR3: TGTGCCACCAGTGATTCCGGGACACTCTCCTACAATGAGCAGTTCTTC. It codes for CATSDSGTLSYNEQFF.

The chain couples TRBV19 to TRBJ2-4, with 8 bases matching TRBD1. The trim removed 5 bases at V and 3 bases at J, leaving 3 bases unmatched. This CDR3 spans 14 amino acids. Per germline, CDR1 LNHDA and CDR2 SQIVND (reference sequence). CDR3 in amino acids: CASSVGTGKNIQYF. CDR3 in DNA: TGTGCCAGTAGTGTGGGGACAGGCAAAAACATTCAGTACTTC. Based on the CDR3 plus reference TRBV19 and TRBJ2-4, the full variable domain is DGGITQSPKYLFRKEGQNVTLSCEQNLNHDAMYWYRQDPGQGLRLIYYSQIVNDFQKGDIAEGYSVSREKKESFPLTVTSAQKNPTAFYLCASSVGTGKNIQYFGAGTRLSVL.

The gene calls are TRBV10-1 and TRBJ2-2; D remains unclear. Germline loops: CDR1 WNHNN, CDR2 SYGVQD (reference sequence). V shed 2 bases and J shed 1 base, with 2 bases lying between them. CDR3 length: 13 amino acids. The CDR3, as DNA: TGCGCCAGCAGTGAGCGGAACACCGGGGAGCTGTTTTTT. The encoded protein is CASSERNTGELFF.

This chain uses TRBV19 with TRBJ2-2; TRBD1 matches at 10 bases. Trimming took 9 bases from V and 6 from J; bases not matched to a gene: 10. CDR3 length: 15 amino acids. Germline V lookup: CDR1 LNHDA, CDR2 SQIVND (reference sequence). The CDR3 loop reads CASGSGTGVAGELFF. The CDR3 DNA is TGTGCCAGCGGCTCCGGGACAGGGGTGGCCGGGGAGCTGTTTTTT.

The genes are TRBV5-1 and TRBJ2-5, with unresolved D. The V gene's germline CDR1 is SGHRS and CDR2 YFSETQ. Trimming removed 2 bases from V and 0 bases from J, with 2 bases in between. The CDR3 totals 12 residues. CDR3 bases: TGCGCCAGCAGCTTCGACCAAGAGACCCAGTACTTC. Translating gives CASSFDQETQYF.

As for this clone: The same CDR3 can be traced to other DNA sequences in this sample. The genes are TRBV19 and TRBJ1-5; 10 bases fit TRBD1. The CDR3 is 16 amino acids. Germline V gives CDR1 LNHDA, CDR2 SQIVND (reference sequence). J lost 2 bases, V lost 3 bases, and 4 bases had no gene match. The CDR3 nucleotides are TGTGCCAGTAGTATCCTCGGGACAGGGGGCAATCAGCCCCAGCATTTT. Translating it yields CASSILGTGGNQPQHF.

This clone has just one count. The CDR3 loop is CASSQKLASSSYNEQFF. The CDR3, as DNA: TGCGCCAGCAGCCAGAAACTAGCGTCCAGCTCCTACAATGAGCAGTTCTTC. The chain couples TRBV4-1 to TRBJ2-1, with 7 positions matching TRBD2. The ends lost 3 bases at V and 0 bases at J; junction bases unmatched: 8. Germline CDR1 MGHRA, CDR2 YSYEKL. The CDR3 covers 17 residues.

The chain joins TRBV6-1 to TRBJ1-5; 8 bases are a match to TRBD1. V shed 1 base and J 5 bases; nucleotides not matched to a gene: 7. The germline V gene has CDR1 MNHNS and CDR2 SASEGT. CDR3 length: 16 amino acids. The CDR3 DNA sequence: TGTGCCAGCAGTGAAGAATACCCAGGGGGCTATCAGCCCCAGCATTTT. Protein: CASSEEYPGGYQPQHF.

V is TRBV10-3 and J is TRBJ2-7; 10 bases map to TRBD1. The junction had 7 bases not matched to a gene; V was cut back by 6 bases and J by 5 bases. CDR3 length equals 14 residues. The V gene's germline CDR1 is ENHRY and CDR2 SYGVKD. CDR3: CAISQGQGLNEQYF. CDR3 nucleotides: TGTGCCATCAGCCAGGGACAGGGGCTCAACGAGCAGTACTTC.

The chain employs TRBV3-1 (or the pseudogene TRBV3-2) and TRBJ1-2; 12 nucleotides align to TRBD1. There are 16 residues in the CDR3. Per the germline V gene, CDR1 is LGHDT and CDR2 is YNNKEL (reference sequence). V was pared by 4 bases and J by 8 bases, with 11 bases of the junction left unmatched. CDR3 amino acids: CASSLSPGQGARGYTF. The CDR3 coding sequence is TGTGCCAGCAGCCTTAGTCCGGGACAGGGGGCGCGGGGCTACACCTTC.

V and J are TRBV29-1 and TRBJ1-1, with D unresolved. Trimming took 4 bases from V and 8 from J, leaving 11 bases between them. This CDR3 has 11 amino acids. Germline-derived CDR1 and CDR2 are SQVTM and ANQGSEA. The CDR3 sequence: CSVVNSGEAFF. The CDR3 bases are TGCAGCGTTGTAAATTCCGGGGAAGCTTTCTTT.

J is TRBJ2-1 and V is TRBV4-2, with D unresolved. This CDR3 is built from 14 residues. Trimming pared 1 base from V and 10 bases from J, leaving 14 bases between. Germline V lookup: CDR1 LGHNA, CDR2 YNFKEQ. CDR3 DNA sequence: TGTGCCAGCAGCCAAGCCGCGCGGCTAGAAGAGCAGTTCTTC. This translates into CASSQAARLEEQFF.

This chain connects TRBV5-1 to TRBJ2-5; 8 bases line up with TRBD1. Germline CDR1 is SGHRS and CDR2 is YFSETQ. V lost 2 bases to trimming and J lost 3 bases; unmatched junction nucleotides: 9. The CDR3 length is 16 residues. The CDR3 sequence: CASSLLGTGIEETQYF. In DNA, the CDR3 is TGCGCCAGCAGCTTACTTGGGACAGGTATTGAAGAGACCCAGTACTTC.

The chain is built from TRBV28 and TRBJ1-4, with D maybe TRBD1 (5 bases). V was clipped by 6 bases and J by 8 bases, with 16 bases between them. CDR1 and CDR2 (germline): MDHEN, SYDVKM. CDR3 length: 14 residues. DNA of the CDR3: TGTGCCAGCAGACTAATTACAGGAGGGGAAAAACTGTTTTTT. It is translated as CASRLITGGEKLFF. The whole variable domain, filled in from reference TRBV28 and TRBJ1-4, reads DVKVTQSSRYLVKRTGEKVFLECVQDMDHENMFWYRQDPGLGLRLIYFSYDVKMKEKGDIPEGYSVSREKKERFSLILESASTNQTSMYLCASRLITGGEKLFFGSGTQLSVL.

This chain uses TRBV19 with TRBJ2-5; weak D call: TRBD1 (5 bases). The CDR3 is made up of 16 amino acids. Trimming shortened V by 2 bases and J by 4 bases, and 17 bases separated the two germline ends. The V gene's germline CDR1 is LNHDA and CDR2 SQIVND (reference sequence). CDR3 protein: CASSIRQSTSSETQYF. The CDR3, as DNA: TGTGCCAGTAGTATACGACAGTCTACATCCTCAGAGACCCAGTACTTC.

This clone appeared a few times. The chain joins TRBV7-7 to TRBJ2-7, with D maybe TRBD2 (6 bases). V lost 5 bases, J lost 6 bases, and 20 bases lay in between. The CDR3 is made up of 15 amino acids. Germline CDR1 SSHAT, CDR2 FNYEAQ (reference sequence). CDR3 sequence reads: CASSPQVADPLEQYF. CDR3 in DNA: TGTGCCAGCAGCCCCCAGGTAGCGGACCCCCTCGAGCAGTACTTC.

V usage is TRBV6-5 and J usage is TRBJ1-1; D is undetermined. Trimming pared 6 bases from V and 0 bases from J, leaving 11 bases between. Germline lookup yields CDR1 MNHEY and CDR2 SVGAGI. CDR3 length: 14 amino acids. The CDR3 loop reads CASREGFVNTEAFF. DNA of the CDR3: TGTGCCAGCAGGGAGGGATTCGTGAACACTGAAGCTTTCTTT.

The chain couples TRBV19 to TRBJ1-1, with 8 bases aligning to TRBD1. Trimming at V came to 5 bases and at J to 4 bases, leaving 9 bases not matched to a gene. There are 15 residues in the CDR3. Germline CDR1 is LNHDA and CDR2 is SQIVND (reference sequence). CDR3 amino acids: CASSPSDRAITEAFF. The CDR3 coding sequence is TGTGCCAGTAGTCCTTCGGACAGGGCGATCACTGAAGCTTTCTTT.

This chain links TRBV12-5 with TRBJ2-1; 8 positions match TRBD2. The CDR3 is 17 amino acids. V gave up 1 base and J gave up 2 bases; unmatched junction bases: 7. Germline CDR1 is LGHNT and CDR2 is FRNRAP. Written as DNA, the CDR3 is TGTGCTAGTGGTTTGGACCGTCGGGGGGGGCCCTACAATGAGCAGTTCTTC. Its translation: CASGLDRRGGPYNEQFF.

This chain joins TRBV12-3 or TRBV12-4 and TRBJ1-5; D is possibly TRBD1 (6 bases). V was clipped by 1 base and J by 10 bases, with 11 bases between them. The CDR3 consists of 13 residues. CDR3 in amino acids: CASSLGGLSPQHF. In DNA form, the CDR3 reads TGTGCCAGCAGTTTAGGGGGGCTCAGCCCCCAGCATTTT.

Here the CDR3 DNA reads TGTGCCAGCAGTCCACAGGGGGCGAGGCAGCCCCAGCATTTT. Protein sequence: CASSPQGARQPQHF. The rearrangement joins TRBV28 to TRBJ1-5; 9 bases are shared with TRBD1. The CDR3 has 14 residues. CDR1 and CDR2 from the germline V gene are MDHEN and SYDVKM. The ends lost 5 bases at V and 7 bases at J; junction bases unmatched: 6.

This clone was detected once. The chain carries TRBV7-9 and TRBJ2-3; D is uncertain. V lost 6 bases and J lost 0, with 16 bases in between. There are 16 residues in the CDR3. The V gene's germline CDR1 is SEHNR and CDR2 FQNEAQ (reference sequence). CDR3 sequence (DNA): TGTGCCAGCAGGACGACTCGCCTAGATAGCACAGATACGCAGTATTTT. It is translated as CASRTTRLDSTDTQYF.

This clone has just a few counts. The chain combines TRBV24-1 with TRBJ2-5, with 7 bases that match TRBD1. V lost 4 bases and J lost 5; bases outside the gene matches: 3. The germline CDR1 and CDR2 sequences are KGHDR and SFDVKD. The CDR3 loop spans 13 amino acids. The CDR3 region is CATSERGRETQYF. The CDR3 DNA reads TGTGCCACCAGTGAGAGGGGGCGGGAGACCCAGTACTTC.

Regarding this clone: One end of the junction varies from germline; a read error may be responsible. V usage is TRBV5-5 and J usage is TRBJ1-5; maybe TRBD1 (6 bases). The CDR3 consists of 14 residues. Germline V lookup: CDR1 SGHKS, CDR2 YYEKEE (reference sequence). The CDR3 region is CASSQQGSYQPQHF. CDR3 nucleotides: TGTGCCAGCAGCCAACAGGGTAGCTATCAGCCCCAGCATTTT.